Shown below are 8 T cell receptor beta chains from a single sample sequenced in a study of blood T cell repertoires in COVID-19. Here immunoSEQ multiplex PCR was the method, and the copy in TCRdb shows in-frame clones only, minus some. The repertoire consists of under 400,000 clones, with about nine tenths occurring once and the leading ten covering around 0.92%. Sequenced input: PBMCs or T cells enriched from blood (not recorded which). The receptors come from a woman in her twenties or thirties who had been exposed to COVID-19.

This sequence joins TRBV5-1 and TRBJ2-1; TRBD2 aligns across 12 bases. Germline loops: CDR1 SGHRS, CDR2 YFSETQ. The CDR3 loop spans 15 amino acids. J gave up 10 bases and V 0 bases, and 5 bases lay outside the gene matches. CDR3 protein: CASSLGLAGAEEQFF. The CDR3 nucleotides read TGCGCCAGCAGCTTGGGACTAGCGGGAGCAGAGGAGCAGTTCTTC.

The chain is built from TRBV15 and TRBJ1-2, with 10 bases aligning to TRBD1. Germline CDR1 and CDR2: LNHNV and YYDKDF (reference sequence). This CDR3 region has 15 residues. J gave up 8 bases and V 2 bases, and 8 bases lay outside the gene matches. CDR3 nucleotide sequence: TGTGCCACCAGCAGAACCGCGGACAGGGGGAGAGGCTACACCTTC. Translation gives CATSRTADRGRGYTF. The variable domain in full, completed from reference TRBV15 and TRBJ1-2, reads DAMVIQNPRYQVTQFGKPVTLSCSQTLNHNVMYWYQQKSSQAPKLLFHYYDKDFNNEADTPDNFQSRRPNTSFCFLDIRSPGLGDTAMYLCATSRTADRGRGYTFGSGTRLTVV.

This chain connects TRBV30 to TRBJ1-2; D call uncertain. Per the germline V gene, CDR1 is GTSNPN and CDR2 is SVGIG (reference sequence). The CDR3 has 13 amino acids. V lost 0 bases to trimming and J lost 7 bases, with 12 bases between them. This CDR3 is CAWSVVGSGGYTF. CDR3 bases: TGTGCCTGGAGTGTCGTCGGGTCGGGTGGCTACACCTTC.

This chain connects TRBV11-3 to TRBJ2-1, with 10 bases matching TRBD2. The CDR3 extends over 17 amino acids. V lost 1 base, J lost 2 bases, and 5 bases stayed unmatched. Germline assignment: CDR1 SGHNT and CDR2 YENEEA. The CDR3, as DNA: TGTGCCAGCAGCTTAGGCCTCCTAGCGGGAGCCTACAATGAGCAGTTCTTC. It specifies CASSLGLLAGAYNEQFF.

The chain recombines TRBV5-6 with TRBJ2-7; the D gene is possibly TRBD2 (5 bases). The CDR3 length is 15 residues. Germline lookup yields CDR1 SGHDT and CDR2 YYEEEE. With 4 bases removed from V and 3 bases from J, the gap between germline ends came to 17 bases. DNA of the CDR3: TGTGCCAGCAGCAGGTCGGGGTCCATCAGCTACGAGCAGTACTTC. It codes for CASSRSGSISYEQYF.

The CDR3 here is CASSVGSPSGIVSYEQYF. DNA for the CDR3: TGTGCCAGCAGCGTAGGAAGCCCTAGCGGGATAGTGTCCTACGAGCAGTACTTC. The chain joins TRBV9 to TRBJ2-7, with 9 positions matching TRBD2. This CDR3 has 18 amino acids. Losses at the gene ends were 0 bases for V and 1 base for J; bases not matched to a gene: 11. Germline V lookup: CDR1 SGDLS, CDR2 YYNGEE.

V and J are TRBV13 and TRBJ2-1, with 10 bases fitting TRBD2. Germline V gene lookup returns CDR1 PRHDT and CDR2 FYEKMQ (reference sequence). With 2 bases clipped from V and 7 bases from J, the junction kept 11 bases outside the gene matches. This CDR3 comprises 17 residues. The DNA of the CDR3 is TGTGCCAGCAGCTTAATCCCCTCTAGCGGGAGTGGAAATGAGCAGTTCTTC. This encodes CASSLIPSSGSGNEQFF.

The table lists this clone with a few counts. This rearrangement joins TRBV7-6 to TRBJ1-1; D perhaps matches TRBD1 (6 bases). V was clipped by 5 bases and J by 5 bases, with 27 bases between them. CDR1 and CDR2 (germline): SGHVS, FNYEAQ. This CDR3 has 18 residues. CDR3 bases: TGTGCCAGCAGCCCCCAGACGATGGGAGTAGGGACACCTACTGAAGCTTTCTTT. It translates to CASSPQTMGVGTPTEAFF.